A single sample gave rise to the 20 T cell receptor beta chains below, sequenced in a study of brain T cells in children with intractable seizures. Produced via immunoSEQ multiplex PCR; TCRdb's table is partial and in-frame only. The sample has about 320,000 clones, about 93% seen once. Specified time point: blood from clinic visit 5 months post-surgery; TSC patient then seizure free. Sequenced here: peripheral blood, sampled more than 4 months after surgery. Receptors originate from a boy in the first two years of life with tuberous sclerosis and intractable seizures.

The V call is TRBV6-1, the J call TRBJ2-1, with D hard to call. The CDR3 covers 14 residues. Germline CDR1 reads MNHNS; CDR2 reads SASEGT. V lost 0 bases and J 9 bases, leaving 12 bases between the germline ends. The CDR3 nucleotides are TGTGCCAGCAGTGAAGCGACGGCTAACGGTGAGCAGTTCTTC. Encoded protein: CASSEATANGEQFF.

The CDR3 DNA follows: TGTGCCACCAGTGATGAGGAGTGGGGAAAGGAAGAGACCCAGTACTTC. Amino acids: CATSDEEWGKEETQYF. The chain links TRBV24-1 to TRBJ2-5; no definite D call. Germline V gene lookup returns CDR1 KGHDR and CDR2 SFDVKD. Deletions cut 3 bases from V and 3 bases from J, with 16 bases between. CDR3 length equals 16 residues.

The J gene is TRBJ1-1, the V gene TRBV24-1, with a tentative D call TRBD1 (5 bases). The CDR3 is 12 amino acids. Germline V gives CDR1 KGHDR, CDR2 SFDVKD. Deletions cut 10 bases from V and 8 bases from J, with 16 bases between. This chain's CDR3 is CATGGPGAEAFF. CDR3 sequence (DNA): TGTGCCACGGGGGGACCCGGCGCGGAAGCTTTCTTT.

This chain uses TRBV6-5 with TRBJ1-1; 12 bases line up with TRBD1. Trimming cost V 7 bases and J 7 bases; bases outside gene matches: 10. The germline CDR1 and CDR2 sequences are MNHEY and SVGAGI. This CDR3 comprises 15 residues. CDR3 nucleotide sequence: TGTGCCAGCACAATGGGGACAGGGGGCGCGTTTGAAGCTTTCTTT. Its translation is CASTMGTGGAFEAFF.

This chain links TRBV4-1 with TRBJ2-5, with unresolved D. V lost 3 bases and J lost 2, with 7 bases in between. The CDR3 is 13 amino acids. Germline assignment: CDR1 MGHRA and CDR2 YSYEKL. The CDR3 protein is CASSQGPQETQYF. Written as DNA, the CDR3 is TGCGCCAGCAGCCAGGGTCCTCAAGAGACCCAGTACTTC.

Of note for this clone: No DNA is shown, since the ends of the CDR3 on it are uncertain; the CDR3 is the one TCRdb lists. The chain couples TRBV11-2 to TRBJ1-2. Germline CDR1 and CDR2: SGHAT and FQNNGV. The CDR3 numbers 15 amino acids, ends counted. The CDR3 sequence: CASSSSGIVGDGYTF.

The chain uses TRBV5-4 and TRBJ1-1; TRBD1 matches 10 bases. The germline CDR1 and CDR2 sequences are SGHNT and YYREEE (reference sequence). CDR3 length: 13 residues. V was pared by 5 bases and J by 6 bases, with 4 bases of the junction left unmatched. The CDR3, as DNA: TGTGCCAGCAGAGTGACAGGGGGCTCTGAAGCTTTCTTT. Its protein is CASRVTGGSEAFF. Supplemented by reference TRBV5-4 and TRBJ1-1, the full variable domain reads ETGVTQSPTHLIKTRGQQVTLRCSSQSGHNTVSWYQQALGQGPQFIFQYYREEENGRGNFPPRFSGLQFPNYSSELNVNALELDDSALYLCASRVTGGSEAFFGQGTRLTVV.

The chain joins TRBV3-1 (or the pseudogene TRBV3-2) to TRBJ2-7; 8 bases line up with TRBD2. The CDR3 totals 14 residues. CDR1 and CDR2 (germline): LGHDT, YNNKEL (reference sequence). The V gene end was trimmed by 4 bases and the J gene end by 2 bases; junction bases not matched to a gene: 4. The CDR3 DNA reads TGTGCCAGCAGCCGTAGCGGGAAGGCCTACGAGCAGTACTTC. Its protein is CASSRSGKAYEQYF.

The chain is built from TRBV15 and TRBJ2-7; 7 bases agree with TRBD2. Looked up from germline, CDR1 is LNHNV and CDR2 is YYDKDF (reference sequence). The CDR3 spans 12 residues. J gave up 9 bases and V 1 base, and 3 bases lay outside the gene matches. The CDR3 bases are TGTGCCACCAGCAGAGGACCGGGGGGGCAGTACTTC. This gives the protein CATSRGPGGQYF.

The CDR3 sequence is CASTQEGTGELFF. CDR3 bases: TGTGCCAGCACCCAGGAGGGGACCGGGGAGCTGTTTTTT. This rearrangement joins TRBV27 to TRBJ2-2; D is perhaps TRBD2 (6 bases). The CDR3 extends over 13 amino acids. Germline values: CDR1 MNHEY, CDR2 SMNVEV (reference sequence). V dropped 7 bases and J dropped 5 bases, with 11 bases sitting between them.

The gene calls are TRBV6-5 and TRBJ1-2, with a possible D match to TRBD1 (5 bases). The CDR3 has 12 residues. Deletions cut 10 bases from V and 5 bases from J, with 14 bases between. The germline gives CDR1 MNHEY, CDR2 SVGAGI. This chain's CDR3 is CATGDWGYGYTF. In DNA, the CDR3 is TGTGCCACGGGGGATTGGGGTTATGGCTACACCTTC.

The J gene is TRBJ1-2, the V gene TRBV9; D unclear. Trimming took 0 bases from V and 0 from J, leaving 6 bases between them. In germline, CDR1 is SGDLS, CDR2 YYNGEE. The length of the CDR3 is 14 residues. CDR3 amino acids: CASSVGGANYGYTF. In DNA form, the CDR3 reads TGTGCCAGCAGCGTAGGAGGAGCTAACTATGGCTACACCTTC.

V gene TRBV29-1 combines with J gene TRBJ1-2, with unresolved D. Germline V gives CDR1 SQVTM, CDR2 ANQGSEA. V lost 4 bases to trimming and J lost 4 bases, with 7 bases between them. The CDR3 extends over 11 amino acids. CDR3 sequence reads: CSVVAGYGYTF. The DNA of the CDR3 is TGCAGCGTTGTGGCTGGCTATGGCTACACCTTC.

V usage is TRBV9 and J usage is TRBJ1-4, with 8 bases aligning to TRBD1. The CDR3 has 17 residues. The junction had 5 bases not matched to a gene; V was cut back by 0 bases and J by 1 base. Germline values: CDR1 SGDLS, CDR2 YYNGEE. The CDR3 sequence: CASSVGGTGLTNEKLFF. CDR3 DNA: TGTGCCAGCAGCGTAGGTGGGACAGGCCTAACTAATGAAAAACTGTTTTTT.

This chain links TRBV7-6 with TRBJ1-1, with 11 nucleotides matching TRBD1. This CDR3 contains 16 residues. Germline V lookup: CDR1 SGHVS, CDR2 FNYEAQ. V lost 0 bases to trimming and J lost 4 bases; unmatched junction nucleotides: 4. Here the CDR3 DNA reads TGTGCCAGCAGCTTAGCGCCTGGGACAGGGGGCACTGAAGCTTTCTTT. As protein: CASSLAPGTGGTEAFF.

This chain uses TRBV25-1 with TRBJ1-2; the match to TRBD1 covers 12 bases. The germline V gene encodes CDR1 MGHDK and CDR2 SYGVNS. V lost 4 bases to trimming and J lost 4 bases; unmatched junction nucleotides: 10. The CDR3 covers 17 residues. The CDR3 coding sequence is TGTGCCAGCAGTGTGATAACCGGGACAGGGGGCGCCTATGGCTACACCTTC. It yields the protein CASSVITGTGGAYGYTF.

The chain employs TRBV27 and TRBJ2-3; the D is unclear. Between the trimmed V and J ends, which lost 5 bases and 3 bases, there was a span of 9 bases. This CDR3 is 13 amino acids long. From germline, CDR1 is MNHEY and CDR2 SMNVEV (reference sequence). The CDR3 DNA is TGTGCCAGCAGTGTAGATTATACAGATACGCAGTATTTT. This codes for CASSVDYTDTQYF.

The CDR3 loop is CASSLRPGGGAPDTQYF. The CDR3 DNA reads as TGTGCCAGCAGCTTACGCCCTGGCGGGGGGGCCCCAGATACGCAGTATTTT. V and J are TRBV13 and TRBJ2-3; 9 positions match TRBD2. The CDR3 covers 17 residues. In germline, CDR1 is PRHDT, CDR2 FYEKMQ (reference sequence). V was pared by 2 bases and J by 4 bases, with 10 bases of the junction left unmatched.

The chain has TRBV27 and TRBJ1-2; the match to TRBD1 covers 7 bases. Per germline, CDR1 MNHEY and CDR2 SMNVEV (reference sequence). Germline trimming cut 5 bases from V and 4 bases from J; bases unmatched to any gene: 10. The length of the CDR3 is 15 residues. CDR3 in DNA: TGTGCCAGCAGTACCACGACAGGGTTGGTCTATGGCTACACCTTC. Encoded protein: CASSTTTGLVYGYTF.

The gene calls are TRBV13 and TRBJ1-3; D is unresolved. This CDR3 is 14 amino acids long. The germline V and J ends were trimmed by 0 bases and 4 bases, with 7 bases remaining between them. The germline V gene encodes CDR1 PRHDT and CDR2 FYEKMQ (reference sequence). In nucleotides, the CDR3 is TGTGCCAGCAGCTTAGGGGTAGGGGGAAACACCATATATTTT. Its translation: CASSLGVGGNTIYF. The full variable domain, with the rest looked up from reference TRBV13 and TRBJ1-3, is AAGVIQSPRHLIKEKRETATLKCYPIPRHDTVYWYQQGPGQDPQFLISFYEKMQSDKGSIPDRFSAQQFSDYHSELNMSSLELGDSALYFCASSLGVGGNTIYFGEGSWLTVV.